The rows below give T cell receptor beta chains drawn from one sample of a study of shared clonotypes between healthy human individuals. Measured with immunoSEQ multiplex PCR; TCRdb has only the in-frame clones, and not every one. The data show hundreds of thousands of clones, around 78% seen once. What was sequenced was memory CD4+ T cells sorted from blood. All receptors derive from a woman aged 25-40 years in good health. The CDR3 runs from the conserved cysteine through the conserved F or W. Fields, in order: clone size, V gene, CDR3 length, D gene, J gene, CDR3 protein, CDR3 DNA. D genes are given only for firm matches. The size field is filled for only some rows; it gives once, few, many or a size class.

abundance: -
v_gene: TRBV5-4
len: 14
d_gene: -
j_gene: TRBJ1-2
CDR3aa: CASSLVSGIYGYTF
CDR3nt: TGTGCCAGCAGCTTGGTGTCAGGGATCTATGGCTACACCTTC

abundance: -
v_gene: TRBV2
len: 12
d_gene: -
j_gene: TRBJ2-1
CDR3aa: CASSPHGSRPFF
CDR3nt: TGTGCCAGCAGTCCACACGGTTCGAGGCCGTTCTTC

abundance: -
v_gene: TRBV25-1
len: 13
d_gene: -
j_gene: TRBJ1-1
CDR3aa: CASRWEMNTEAFF
CDR3nt: TGTGCCAGCAGGTGGGAAATGAACACTGAAGCTTTCTTT

abundance: -
v_gene: TRBV28
len: 20
d_gene: TRBD1
j_gene: TRBJ2-7
CDR3aa: CARDPSNSRATGTGPYEQYF
CDR3nt: TGTGCCAGAGACCCGTCGAACTCACGCGCAACGGGGACAGGCCCCTACGAGCAGTACTTC

abundance: -
v_gene: TRBV5-1
len: 16
d_gene: -
j_gene: TRBJ2-6
CDR3aa: CASSLDRGTGANVLTF
CDR3nt: TGCGCCAGCAGCTTGGACCGCGGGACCGGGGCCAACGTCCTGACTTTC

abundance: once
v_gene: TRBV7-9
len: 14
d_gene: -
j_gene: TRBJ1-2
CDR3aa: CASSSQQGRYGYTF
CDR3nt: TGTGCCAGCAGCTCCCAACAGGGAAGGTATGGCTACACCTTC

abundance: -
v_gene: TRBV30
len: 13
d_gene: -
j_gene: TRBJ1-2
CDR3aa: CAWSGGSSYGYTF
CDR3nt: TGTGCCTGGAGTGGGGGGTCCAGCTATGGCTACACCTTC

abundance: -
v_gene: TRBV19
len: 15
d_gene: -
j_gene: TRBJ2-3
CDR3aa: CASSIETGTTDTQYF
CDR3nt: TGTGCCAGTAGTATAGAGACGGGAACCACAGATACGCAGTATTTT

abundance: few
v_gene: TRBV27
len: 14
d_gene: TRBD1
j_gene: TRBJ2-7
CDR3aa: CASSPRTGVSEQYF
CDR3nt: TGTGCCAGCAGTCCCCGGACAGGGGTGAGCGAGCAGTACTTC

abundance: -
v_gene: TRBV20-1
len: 10
d_gene: -
j_gene: TRBJ2-3
CDR3aa: CSAALGTQYF
CDR3nt: TGCAGTGCTGCGCTTGGTACGCAGTATTTT

abundance: -
v_gene: TRBV7-2
len: 12
d_gene: -
j_gene: TRBJ2-1
CDR3aa: CASSFSVGEQFF
CDR3nt: TGTGCCAGCAGCTTCTCGGTGGGTGAGCAGTTCTTC

abundance: -
v_gene: TRBV11-2
len: 14
d_gene: -
j_gene: TRBJ1-6
CDR3aa: CASSLAGGGSPLHF
CDR3nt: TGTGCCAGCAGCTTAGCTGGGGGTGGTTCACCCCTCCACTTT

abundance: -
v_gene: TRBV7-2
len: 14
d_gene: TRBD1
j_gene: TRBJ2-7
CDR3aa: CASSFGTGDYEQYF
CDR3nt: TGTGCCAGCAGCTTCGGGACAGGGGACTACGAGCAGTACTTC

abundance: -
v_gene: TRBV29-1
len: 13
d_gene: -
j_gene: TRBJ2-5
CDR3aa: CSVEKQNQETQYF
CDR3nt: TGCAGCGTTGAAAAACAGAACCAAGAGACCCAGTACTTC

abundance: -
v_gene: TRBV6-6
len: 14
d_gene: TRBD2
j_gene: TRBJ2-5
CDR3aa: CASGWGGGWETQYF
CDR3nt: TGTGCCAGCGGATGGGGGGGAGGTTGGGAGACCCAGTACTTC

abundance: -
v_gene: TRBV5-1
len: 16
d_gene: -
j_gene: TRBJ2-1
CDR3aa: CASSLSGELSYNEQFF
CDR3nt: TGCGCCAGCAGCTTGTCGGGCGAGTTATCCTACAATGAGCAGTTCTTC